The table lists the clone carrying this T cell receptor (beta chain) with a few counts. TCRdb reprocessed the 5' RACE reads via MiXCR and lists one record per CDR3 protein. The top ten hold roughly a sixth of the sample, which has 310,000 or so distinct CDR3 sequences, roughly 6.8% seen once. This sample stems from a study of T cells after yellow fever vaccination. CDR1 and CDR2 from the germline V gene are SGHRS and YFSETQ. The CDR3 is made up of 15 amino acids. The trim removed 5 bases at V and 1 base at J, leaving 7 bases unmatched. This chain uses TRBV5-1 with TRBJ2-5, with 8 nucleotides matching TRBD1. Source: PBMCs, taken 35 to 50 days after the first yellow fever vaccination. This sequence was found in a young man who received the YFV17D yellow fever vaccine. The CDR3 coding sequence is TGCGCCAGCAGGTTCCAGGGGGCTGTCCAAGAGACCCAGTACTTC. It yields the protein CASRFQGAVQETQYF. Full variable domain (missing parts from reference TRBV5-1 and TRBJ2-5): KAGVTQTPRYLIKTRGQQVTLSCSPISGHRSVSWYQQTPGQGLQFLFEYFSETQRNKGNFPGRFSGRQFSNSRSEMNVSTLELGDSALYLCASRFQGAVQETQYFGPGTRLLVL.